This T cell receptor (beta chain) was sequenced for a study of human T cells and chemical hapten exposure (dated by TCRdb to about 2021). Looking at the study overall: For sensitization, 2% DPC in acetone was applied to a 2 cm by 2 cm area of upper inner arm skin. Most of the patients in the cohort were female, and the cohort covered alopecia areata with under or over 50% scalp involvement, alopecia totalis and alopecia universalis. Blood for TCR sequencing was provided by twenty-nine alopecia patients at one to four time points (pre-sensitization, 2, 6 and 24 weeks). Weekly therapeutic DPC doses were additionally applied to the scalp of patients throughout the approximately 24-week study period. Libraries were combined into a pool for sequencing, and differences in TCR yield between samples came mainly from small differences in library volumes within the pool. This study followed changes in the peripheral blood TCR repertoire in vivo during primary and secondary sensitization of alopecia patients to the hapten diphenylcyclopropenone (DPC). Patch testing on the upper back used Finn chambers containing 0.01% DPC, with scoring done after 6 days according to International Contact Dermatitis Research Group standards. Blood samples were taken from patients before sensitization (week 0) and at 2, 6 and about 24 weeks after DPC sensitization. Overall study results and their limits: Patch test score was positively correlated with the number of PT1 expanded TCRs, with significance at thresholds 8, 16 and 32 but not at 4. The number of TCRs above 1 in 1000 frequency did not change with DPC sensitization; there was no evidence of global repertoire structure alterations. Significantly more large CDR3 similarity clusters were formed by expanded TCRs than by pre-sensitization or healthy control sets, consistent with antigen-driven responses. All patients had alopecia, a presumed autoimmune disease, so their immune response might differ from that of healthy individuals. After repeated subsampling, changes were observed in the strength of the expansion versus patch-test correlation and in the threshold at which the correlation became significant.

This clonotype has just a few counts. Its cognate antigen has yet to be identified. Nothing much larger sits one base from this clone, and base qualities are not available. The time point label, read with the paper, signifies: pre-sensitization, week 0. The sample's treatment or condition, from its label and the paper: therapeutic diphenylcyclopropenone sensitization with weekly scalp DPC. Blood at each patch-test visit was drawn before the patch test was applied. Eligible patients were aged 18 to 70, diagnosed with alopecia, deemed suitable for DPC therapy, and excluded if pregnant. Total RNA was extracted from unfractionated whole blood collected in Tempus Blood RNA tubes. Libraries came from RACE. The listed sequencing device is NextSeq 500. During library preparation, unique molecular identifiers were attached to individual cDNA molecules so that TCRs could be counted in a quantitative, reproducible way. Both TCR alpha and TCR beta chains were sequenced from each blood RNA sample. The published analysis was carried out like this. The median number of TCRs per sample was approximately 96,000, ranging from about 20,000 to 750,000. The Decombinator software suite was used to annotate the V, J and CDR3 of the TCR reads. To make PS versus PT1 abundance plots, every sample was subsampled to the same number of TCRs (28,000). Expanded TCRs were defined as absent before sensitization and observed at least eight times at the 2-week time point. TCRdb applied fastp at Q25 and MiXCR to the public reads, then kept only in-frame beta chains. Rows merge per CDR3 protein into single entries with the most common DNA and genes. TCRdb's processing, not the authors', yielded these V and J calls. Across this sample there are about 270,000 distinct CDR3 sequences, with roughly 7.4% seen only once. The ten most abundant clones make up around 1.2% of the sample.

For CDR1 and CDR2, the germline V gene lists MDHEN and SYDVKM. From V the trimming removes 3 bases and from J it removes 4 bases, while the gene matches leave 5 bases of the junction unaccounted for. Inclusive of the bounding cysteine and phenylalanine, the CDR3 is 16 residues long. The DNA shown is the 48-base CDR3, in frame from base 1. The clonotype originates from a man between 18 and 29 years old with alopecia areata. Some clones in this sample may be carry-over from other donors' samples. The specimen comprised whole blood, sampled in connection with sensitization to the hapten diphenylcyclopropenone (DPC). This sequence uses TRBV28 and TRBJ2-5; TRBD2 aligns with 13 central bases. The DNA sequence is given as TGTGCCAGCAGTTTCCTGGGACTAGCGGGGTCAGAGACCCAGTACTTC. Translated, this is CASSFLGLAGSETQYF.